This T cell receptor beta chain was sequenced during a study of blood T cells in healthy people across ages. Together with a sample-barcoded 5' primer, a J-beta primer mix was included in a second PCR lasting about 7 to 12 cycles. TCRdb ran MiXCR on the 5' RACE reads and lists one entry per CDR3 protein. The sample comprises around 1,500,000 distinct CDR3 sequences, 28% of which are singletons, and 7% to 9% rests with the top ten. Deletions cut 2 bases from V and 1 base from J, with 12 bases between. The CDR3 spans 16 residues. At least ten counts were recorded for this clonotype. This sequence joins TRBV12-3 or TRBV12-4 and TRBJ1-5, with D possibly TRBD1 on 6 matching bases. The sequencing input was blood. This receptor was obtained from a woman in her thirties in good health. CDR3 DNA: TGTGCCAGCAGTTTAACAGTGGGGGCGAGCAATCAGCCCCAGCATTTT. Protein product: CASSLTVGASNQPQHF.